This T cell receptor beta chain was obtained from a study of shared clonotypes between healthy human individuals. General study points: An expected dependence of interdonor clonotype sharing on sequencing depth was noted. The sampled material consisted only of blood, and tissue repertoires are likely to differ. A generally larger estimated richness was seen in naive subsets than in memory subsets.

Clones were sequenced by immunoSEQ multiplex PCR, and TCRdb holds only the in-frame ones, with some missing. The repertoire includes more than 2,000,000 clones, approximately 92% of them detected once, and around 0.14% sits in the top ten. Germline V gene lookup returns CDR1 LNHDA and CDR2 SQIVND (reference sequence). CDR3 length equals 15 residues. The ends lost 3 bases at V and 7 bases at J; junction bases unmatched: 7. In regard to this clone: Its target is not known.

The chain carries TRBV19 and TRBJ2-7, with 12 bases lining up with TRBD1. The sample was naive CD4+ T cells sorted from blood. As to subset: CD45RA+ positively selected. The sequence was obtained from a man aged 18 to 29 in good health. CDR3 protein: CASSISGTGGDEQYF. The CDR3, as DNA: TGTGCCAGTAGTATTTCCGGGACAGGGGGCGATGAGCAGTACTTC.